This TCR beta chain emerged from a study of cytomegalovirus exposure and HLA in healthy donors. The PCR used 60 Vbeta and 13 Jbeta primers. Clones were read by immunoSEQ multiplex PCR, and TCRdb kept only the in-frame ones, dropping some. The sample has 130,000 to 150,000 clones, 80% seen once. Germline assignment: CDR1 SGHRS and CDR2 YFSETQ. Unmatched junction bases numbered 6, after V lost 7 bases and J lost 2 bases. The CDR3 runs 14 residues. The rearrangement links TRBV5-1 to TRBJ2-3; TRBD1 aligns across 8 bases. Sequencing input: PBMCs. The receptor was derived from a man aged 25 to 45 in good health and CMV-seronegative. The CDR3 nucleotides read TGCGCCAGCCAGCGGACAGGGCTCACAGATACGCAGTATTTT. It specifies CASQRTGLTDTQYF.